The T cell receptor beta chain described here comes from a study of B cell selection in AIRE deficiency. Study results and caveats: In TCRBV usage, CDR3 length and diversity, patient Tconv and Treg cells matched healthy donors. Only roughly 9% of 3,500 to 4,500 shared Treg sequences were patient-specific; 31.6% healthy-specific. With only TCRbeta sequenced, around 40% of shared healthy Treg sequences overlapped Tconv.

The method was immunoSEQ multiplex PCR; TCRdb's version includes in-frame clones alone and lacks a portion of them. This sample has under 30,000 clones, with roughly 97% found just once. Conventional CD4 T cells were sorted as CD4+CD127+ cells. Of note for this clone: Its specificity is unknown.

V dropped 0 bases and J dropped 3 bases, with 6 bases sitting between them. Germline V gene sequence: CDR1 LGHNA, CDR2 YNFKEQ. The CDR3 extends over 13 amino acids. This TCR was recovered from a human donor with AIRE deficiency. This sequence joins TRBV4-2 and TRBJ2-7; D gene uncertain. The sample taken for sequencing was conventional CD4+ T cells sorted from PBMCs. DNA for the CDR3: TGTGCCAGCAGCCAAGATCGAAACTACGAGCAGTACTTC. The encoded protein is CASSQDRNYEQYF.